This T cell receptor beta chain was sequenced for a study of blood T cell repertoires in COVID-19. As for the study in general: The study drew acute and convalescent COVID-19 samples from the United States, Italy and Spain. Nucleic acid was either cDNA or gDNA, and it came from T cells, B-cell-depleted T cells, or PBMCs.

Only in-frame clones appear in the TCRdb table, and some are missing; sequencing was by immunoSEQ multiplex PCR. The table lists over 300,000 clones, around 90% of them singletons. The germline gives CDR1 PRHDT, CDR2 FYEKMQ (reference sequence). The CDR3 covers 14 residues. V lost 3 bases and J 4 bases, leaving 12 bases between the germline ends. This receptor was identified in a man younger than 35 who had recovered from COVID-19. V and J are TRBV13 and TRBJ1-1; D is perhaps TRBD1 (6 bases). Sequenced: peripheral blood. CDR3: CASSFGGAGTEAFF. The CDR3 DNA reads TGTGCCAGCAGCTTTGGGGGCGCGGGCACTGAAGCTTTCTTT.